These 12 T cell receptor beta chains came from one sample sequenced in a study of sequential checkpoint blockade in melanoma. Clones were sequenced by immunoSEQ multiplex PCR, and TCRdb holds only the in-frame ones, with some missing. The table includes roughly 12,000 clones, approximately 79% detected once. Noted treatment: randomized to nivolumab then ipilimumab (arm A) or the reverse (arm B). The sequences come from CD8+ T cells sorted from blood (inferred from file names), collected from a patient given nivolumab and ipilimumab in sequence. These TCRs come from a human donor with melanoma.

CDR3 sequence reads: CASSLPQDRGSGYTF. In DNA form, the CDR3 reads TGTGCCAGCAGCTTGCCTCAGGACAGAGGAAGCGGCTACACCTTC. The rearrangement links TRBV5-8 to TRBJ1-2; D possibly corresponds to TRBD1 (6 bases). This CDR3 contains 15 residues. Germline loops: CDR1 SGHTS, CDR2 YDEGEE. Trimming took off 1 base at V and 8 bases at J, with 18 bases between the two ends.

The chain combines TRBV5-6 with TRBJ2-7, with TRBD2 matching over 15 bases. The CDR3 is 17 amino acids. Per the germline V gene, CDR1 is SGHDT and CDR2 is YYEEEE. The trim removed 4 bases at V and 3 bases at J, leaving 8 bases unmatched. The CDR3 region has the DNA TGTGCCAGCAGCGTGGGACTAGCGGGAGGTTCCCTCTACGAGCAGTACTTC. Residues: CASSVGLAGGSLYEQYF.

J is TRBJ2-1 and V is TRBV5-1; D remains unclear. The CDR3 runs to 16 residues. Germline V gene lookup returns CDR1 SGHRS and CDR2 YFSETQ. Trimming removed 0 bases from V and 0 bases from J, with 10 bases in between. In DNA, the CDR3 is TGCGCCAGCAGCTTGGCCTGGGCCCCCTCCTACAATGAGCAGTTCTTC. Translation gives CASSLAWAPSYNEQFF.

For the CDR3, the DNA is TGTGCCAGCAGTCTTACAGGGTCCCACGAGCAGTACTTC. Its protein product is CASSLTGSHEQYF. This chain connects TRBV6-5 to TRBJ2-7, with TRBD1 as a possible D gene (6 bases). The V end lost 5 bases, the J end lost 5 bases, and 13 bases lay between the germline ends. Germline CDR1 reads MNHEY; CDR2 reads SVGAGI. The CDR3 loop spans 13 amino acids.

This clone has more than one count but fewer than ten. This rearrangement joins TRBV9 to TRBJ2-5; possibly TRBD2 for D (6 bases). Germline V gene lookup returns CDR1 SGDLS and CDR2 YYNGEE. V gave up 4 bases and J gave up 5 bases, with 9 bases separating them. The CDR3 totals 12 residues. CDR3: CASSPRGETQYF. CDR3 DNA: TGTGCCAGCAGCCCCCGGGGGGAGACCCAGTACTTC.

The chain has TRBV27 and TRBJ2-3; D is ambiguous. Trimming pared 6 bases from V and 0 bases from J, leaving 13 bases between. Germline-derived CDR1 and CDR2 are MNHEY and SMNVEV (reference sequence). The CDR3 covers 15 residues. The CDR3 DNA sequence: TGTGCCAGCAGCTCCGACATCTCTAGCACAGATACGCAGTATTTT. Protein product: CASSSDISSTDTQYF.

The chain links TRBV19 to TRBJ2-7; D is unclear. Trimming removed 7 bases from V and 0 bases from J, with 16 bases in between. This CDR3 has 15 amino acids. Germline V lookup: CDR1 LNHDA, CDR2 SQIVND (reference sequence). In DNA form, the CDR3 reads TGTGCCAGTACCGTCGGAGTCTCAAGCTCCTACGAGCAGTACTTC. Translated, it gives CASTVGVSSSYEQYF.

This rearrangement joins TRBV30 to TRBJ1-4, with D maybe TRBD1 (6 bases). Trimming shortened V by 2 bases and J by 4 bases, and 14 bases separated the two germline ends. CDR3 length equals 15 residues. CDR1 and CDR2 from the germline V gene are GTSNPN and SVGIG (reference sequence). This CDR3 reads CAWSPRTAVNEKLFF. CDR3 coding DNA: TGTGCCTGGAGTCCTAGGACAGCTGTTAATGAAAAACTGTTTTTT.

The chain's CDR3 is CASSPSTGGQETQYF. The DNA of the CDR3 is TGTGCCAGCAGTCCATCGACAGGGGGCCAAGAGACCCAGTACTTC. The rearrangement links TRBV6-5 to TRBJ2-5; the match to TRBD1 covers 9 bases. The V gene's germline CDR1 is MNHEY and CDR2 SVGAGI. This CDR3 contains 15 residues. The trim removed 5 bases at V and 1 base at J, leaving 5 bases unmatched.

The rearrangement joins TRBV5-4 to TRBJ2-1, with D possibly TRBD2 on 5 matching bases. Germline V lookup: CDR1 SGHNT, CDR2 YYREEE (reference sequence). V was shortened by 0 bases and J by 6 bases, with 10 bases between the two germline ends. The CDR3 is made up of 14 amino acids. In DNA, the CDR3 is TGTGCCAGCAGCTTGGGTAGCGTTGGCAATGAGCAGTTCTTC. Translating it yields CASSLGSVGNEQFF.

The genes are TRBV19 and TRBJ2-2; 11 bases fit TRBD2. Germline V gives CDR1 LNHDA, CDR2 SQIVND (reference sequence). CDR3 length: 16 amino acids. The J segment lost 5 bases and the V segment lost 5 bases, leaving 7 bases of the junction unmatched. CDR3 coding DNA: TGTGCCAGTAGTCCTTGGACTAGCGGGTGGACCGGGGAGCTGTTTTTT. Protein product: CASSPWTSGWTGELFF.

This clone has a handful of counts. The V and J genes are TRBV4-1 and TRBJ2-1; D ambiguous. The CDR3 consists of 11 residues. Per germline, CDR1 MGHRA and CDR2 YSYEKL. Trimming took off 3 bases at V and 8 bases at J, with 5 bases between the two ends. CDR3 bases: TGCGCCAGCAGCCACACTGATGAGCAGTTCTTC. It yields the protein CASSHTDEQFF.